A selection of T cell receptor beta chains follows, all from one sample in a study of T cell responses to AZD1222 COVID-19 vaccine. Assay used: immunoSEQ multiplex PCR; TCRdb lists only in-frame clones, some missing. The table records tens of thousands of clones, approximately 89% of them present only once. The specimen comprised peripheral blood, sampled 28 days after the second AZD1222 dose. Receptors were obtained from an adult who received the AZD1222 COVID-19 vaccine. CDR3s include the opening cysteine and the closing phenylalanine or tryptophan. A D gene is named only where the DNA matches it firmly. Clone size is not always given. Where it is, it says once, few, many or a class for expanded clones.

CATGPPGNEKLFF TGTGCCACCGGGCCCCCGGGAAATGAAAAACTGTTTTTT . TRBV12-3/TRBV12-4 . TRBJ1-4
CASSLSSGGYTF TGTGCCAGCAGCTTGTCATCAGGCGGCTACACCTTC . TRBV5-6 . TRBJ1-2
CASSLAGRGNTEAFF TGTGCCAGCAGCTTGGCCGGACGAGGGAACACTGAAGCTTTCTTT once TRBV5-4 . TRBJ1-1
CSVDRAGGEAFF TGCAGCGTTGACAGGGCCGGAGGGGAAGCTTTCTTT . TRBV29-1 . TRBJ1-1
CASSPWHGATNEKLFF TGTGCCAGCTCACCGTGGCATGGTGCAACTAATGAAAAACTGTTTTTT . TRBV18 . TRBJ1-4
CASSLFIYQGLNTEAFF TGTGCCAGCAGCTTATTCATCTATCAGGGACTGAACACTGAAGCTTTCTTT . TRBV13 . TRBJ1-1
CASSLLGGSTDTQYF TGTGCCAGCAGCCTCTTGGGGGGGTCCACAGATACGCAGTATTTT . TRBV6-5 TRBD2 TRBJ2-3
CASSRGGRNTGELFF TGTGCCAGCAGCCGGGGAGGCAGAAACACCGGGGAGCTGTTTTTT . TRBV28 . TRBJ2-2
CASSPREHGYTF TGTGCCAGCAGCCCCCGGGAGCATGGCTACACCTTC . TRBV7-9 . TRBJ1-2
CASSTNRAVNSPLHF TGTGCCAGCAGCACAAACAGGGCCGTAAATTCACCCCTCCACTTT . TRBV7-7 . TRBJ1-6
CASSLTEGRGKAFF TGTGCCAGCAGCCTAACGGAAGGGAGGGGGAAAGCTTTCTTT . TRBV5-4 . TRBJ1-1
CSAGQGAGYGYTF TGCAGCGCTGGACAGGGCGCAGGCTATGGCTACACCTTC . TRBV29-1 TRBD1 TRBJ1-2
CAWSREGDPLNTEAFF TGTGCCTGGAGCAGGGAAGGGGATCCTTTGAACACTGAAGCTTTCTTT once TRBV30 . TRBJ1-1
CASSQDGGQGGNEQFF TGTGCCAGCAGCCAAGATGGGGGACAGGGAGGCAATGAGCAGTTCTTC . TRBV4-2 TRBD1 TRBJ2-1
CASSVDPGVQETQYF TGTGCCAGCAGCGTAGACCCGGGAGTCCAAGAGACCCAGTACTTC . TRBV9 . TRBJ2-5
CASSISGQSTEAFF TGTGCCAGTAGTATTAGTGGGCAGAGCACTGAAGCTTTCTTT . TRBV19 . TRBJ1-1
CASSQSIDQGTTNEKLFF TGCGCCAGCAGTCAATCGATCGACCAGGGGACAACTAATGAAAAACTGTTTTTT . TRBV23-1 . TRBJ1-4
CASSSRANTGELFF TGTGCCAGCAGTTCTAGAGCGAACACCGGGGAGCTGTTTTTT . TRBV7-9 . TRBJ2-2
CATSITRAPPQDTQYF TGTGCCACCAGCATCACCCGGGCCCCCCCTCAAGATACGCAGTATTTT . TRBV15 . TRBJ2-3
CSARPQETQYF TGCAGTGCTAGACCACAAGAGACCCAGTACTTC . TRBV20-1 . TRBJ2-5
CASSSGTGHYGYTF TGTGCCAGCAGCTCGGGGACGGGCCACTATGGCTACACCTTC . TRBV7-9 . TRBJ1-2
CASSLGPIFSYNEQFF TGTGCCAGCAGCTTGGGACCGATTTTCTCCTACAATGAGCAGTTCTTC . TRBV5-6 . TRBJ2-1
CASSLGLTDTQYF TGTGCCAGCAGCTTAGGGCTCACAGATACGCAGTATTTT . TRBV13 . TRBJ2-3
CASSAGLATNEQFF TGTGCCAGCAGCGCGGGACTAGCGACCAATGAGCAGTTCTTC . TRBV5-4 TRBD2 TRBJ2-1
CASSSGGPPGELFF TGTGCCAGCAGTTCTGGGGGGCCTCCCGGGGAGCTGTTTTTT . TRBV27 . TRBJ2-2
CASSRDREGYNEQFF TGTGCCAGCAGCCGGGACAGGGAAGGATACAATGAGCAGTTCTTC . TRBV6-5 TRBD1 TRBJ2-1
CASGLAQAGKSPLHF . . TRBV12-5 . TRBJ1-6
CSVAGTSGRTTYNEQFF TGCAGCGTGGCCGGGACTAGCGGGAGGACCACCTACAATGAGCAGTTCTTC . TRBV29-1 TRBD2 TRBJ2-1
CASSQEVAPSTDTQYF TGCGCCAGCAGCCAGGAGGTAGCCCCTAGCACAGATACGCAGTATTTT . TRBV5-1 . TRBJ2-3
CASRRGRGETQYF TGTGCCAGCAGGAGGGGCCGGGGAGAGACCCAGTACTTC once TRBV2 . TRBJ2-5
CASRQGSQPQHF TGCGCCAGCAGGCAGGGGAGTCAGCCCCAGCATTTT . TRBV10-2 . TRBJ1-5
CASSQVPVPQETQYF TGCGCCAGCAGCCAAGTTCCGGTCCCACAAGAGACCCAGTACTTC . TRBV4-1 . TRBJ2-5
CASTNAGGSGNTIYF TGTGCCAGTACAAATGCGGGGGGCTCTGGAAACACCATATATTTT . TRBV19 . TRBJ1-3
CASSPLLRAGANVLTF TGTGCCAGCTCACCCCTGCTACGCGCTGGGGCCAACGTCCTGACTTTC . TRBV18 . TRBJ2-6
CASSQDPRALQPQHF TGTGCCAGCAGCCAAGATCCCAGGGCCCTCCAGCCCCAGCATTTT . TRBV3-1/TRBV3-2 . TRBJ1-5
CATSESGTGSGNTIYF TGTGCCACCAGTGAGAGCGGGACGGGCTCTGGAAACACCATATATTTT . TRBV24-1 . TRBJ1-3
CASRQQGQSWYF TGTGCCAGCAGACAACAAGGACAGTCTTGGTACTTC . TRBV28 . TRBJ2-7
CASSPRAGSADTQYF TGCGCCAGCAGCCCCCGGGCGGGCTCCGCGGATACGCAGTATTTT . TRBV5-1 . TRBJ2-3
CDKPIPRPRRTMNTEAFF TGTGACAAACCGATTCCCCGGCCCCGGAGAACCATGAACACTGAAGCTTTCTTT . TRBV24-1 . TRBJ1-1
CASTLARGQQFF TGCGCCAGCACCCTGGCCCGTGGCCAGCAGTTCTTC . TRBV5-1 . TRBJ2-1
CASSPTGGGGQPQHF TGTGCCAGCAGCCCGACAGGGGGCGGAGGACAGCCCCAGCATTTT . TRBV11-3 TRBD1 TRBJ1-5
CASSFTGIRSQPQHF TGTGCCAGCAGCTTCACAGGGATTAGGAGTCAGCCCCAGCATTTT once TRBV28 . TRBJ1-5
CASSHSGSQETQYF TGCGCCAGCAGCCATTCGGGGAGTCAAGAGACCCAGTACTTC . TRBV4-1 . TRBJ2-5
CASSGDMMTMDYTF TGTGCCAGCAGTGGGGACATGATGACTATGGACTACACCTTC . TRBV6-6 . TRBJ1-2
CASSEGQAGWYEQYF TGTGCCAGCAGTGAAGGACAGGCCGGGTGGTACGAGCAGTACTTC few TRBV25-1 TRBD1 TRBJ2-7
CASSQVGTGLSPLHF TGTGCCAGCAGCCAAGTCGGGACAGGGCTTTCACCCCTCCACTTT . TRBV14 TRBD1 TRBJ1-6
CASSPLHGQETQYF TGTGCCAGCTCACCACTCCACGGACAAGAGACCCAGTACTTC . TRBV18 . TRBJ2-5
CASSSLKLTGTYGYTF TGTGCCAGCAGTTCCCTTAAGCTTACGGGGACCTATGGCTACACCTTC . TRBV6-5 . TRBJ1-2
CASWSQASGANVLTF TGTGCCAGCTGGTCACAGGCGTCTGGGGCCAACGTCCTGACTTTC . TRBV18 . TRBJ2-6
CASSSALRNQPQHF TGTGCCAGCAGTTCCGCCCTGCGGAATCAGCCCCAGCATTTT . TRBV7-8 . TRBJ1-5
CASSPSQGRNTIYF TGTGCCAGCAGCCCTTCACAGGGAAGAAACACCATATATTTT . TRBV7-2 . TRBJ1-3
CASAPWGSSYNEQFF TGTGCCAGCGCACCTTGGGGTAGCTCCTACAATGAGCAGTTCTTC . TRBV7-6 . TRBJ2-1
CAISEGWQGNTEAFF TGTGCCATCAGTGAGGGGTGGCAGGGTAACACTGAAGCTTTCTTT . TRBV10-3 . TRBJ1-1
CASTNDPDNEQFF TGTGCCAGCACCAACGACCCCGACAATGAGCAGTTCTTC . TRBV27 . TRBJ2-1
CASRRTYNSPLHF TGTGCCAGCAGGAGAACCTATAATTCACCCCTCCACTTT . TRBV6-5 . TRBJ1-6
CASSEGQGAGGNTIYF TGTGCCAGCAGCGAAGGACAGGGGGCAGGTGGAAACACCATATATTTT once TRBV6-1 TRBD1 TRBJ1-3
CASSLTWGGPSTDTQYF TGTGCCAGCAGCTTAACGTGGGGAGGCCCTAGCACAGATACGCAGTATTTT . TRBV7-3 . TRBJ2-3
CASTLGSVTDTQYF TGTGCCAGCACCCTAGGGAGCGTCACAGATACGCAGTATTTT . TRBV27 . TRBJ2-3
CASSIRGLGNQPQHF TGTGCCAGTAGTATTAGGGGGCTAGGCAATCAGCCCCAGCATTTT . TRBV19 TRBD1 TRBJ1-5